The T cell receptor (beta chain) under discussion was sequenced for a study of cytomegalovirus exposure and HLA in healthy donors. V trimming: 4 bases; J trimming: 5 bases; junction bases outside the gene matches: 10. The CDR3 length is 15 residues. Germline CDR1 and CDR2: LNHDA and SQIVND (reference sequence). 13 Jbeta primers and 60 Vbeta primers were used for the PCR. Original processing notes: An analysis performed later counted 60 million to 90 million unique TCR beta chains (roughly 10 million of them shared). Measured with immunoSEQ multiplex PCR; TCRdb has only the in-frame clones, and not every one. The V and J calls and clone size are taken from that table; D and trimming were inferred from the DNA. The repertoire holds 90,000 to 130,000 clones, with 80% to 85% as singletons.

Material for sequencing was PBMCs. This TCR came from a man aged 30 to 45 in good health and CMV-seropositive. J is TRBJ1-1 and V is TRBV19; 7 bases line up with TRBD1. The CDR3 DNA reads TGTGCCAGTAGTAGAGTCAACAGGGGTGGTACTGAAGCTTTCTTT. Residues: CASSRVNRGGTEAFF.